A selection of T cell receptor beta chains follows, all from one sample in a study of T cell changes during pregnancy in multiple sclerosis. The table came from immunoSEQ multiplex PCR; TCRdb's copy has only in-frame clones and leaves some out. The repertoire holds 75,000 to 100,000 clones, with around 92% as singletons. Sequences were derived from peripheral blood, sampled after pregnancy. The receptor set was obtained from a female donor in good health, enrolled as a control in a pregnancy study. The CDR3 runs from the conserved cysteine through the conserved F or W. Fields, in order: D gene, V gene, J gene, clone size, CDR3 protein, CDR3 DNA. D genes are given only for firm matches. A clone size is listed for some rows: how often the clone was seen (once, few, many), or a class if it is expanded.

D: TRBD1; V: TRBV19; J: TRBJ1-2; size: NA; CDR3: CASSLDRGRGYTF; DNA: TGTGCCAGTAGTCTGGACAGGGGACGAGGCTACACCTTC
D: TRBD2; V: TRBV7-6; J: TRBJ2-2; size: NA; CDR3: CASSSEVTSGVDGELFF; DNA: TGTGCCAGCAGCTCGGAAGTCACTAGCGGGGTAGACGGGGAGCTGTTTTTT
D: NA; V: TRBV28; J: TRBJ1-4; size: NA; CDR3: CASSAPGGTNEKLFF; DNA: TGTGCCAGCAGTGCCCCGGGAGGCACTAATGAAAAACTGTTTTTT
D: NA; V: TRBV6-6; J: TRBJ1-5; size: once; CDR3: CASSYSSQGSNQPQHF; DNA: TGTGCCAGCAGTTACTCATCTCAGGGGAGCAATCAGCCCCAGCATTTT
D: TRBD1; V: TRBV9; J: TRBJ1-1; size: NA; CDR3: CASSVGTGARGNTEAFF; DNA: TGTGCCAGCAGCGTAGGGACAGGGGCTCGGGGGAACACTGAAGCTTTCTTT
D: TRBD1; V: TRBV4-1; J: TRBJ1-2; size: NA; CDR3: CASSQPGGYGYTF; DNA: TGCGCCAGCAGCCAACCAGGGGGCTATGGCTACACCTTC
D: NA; V: TRBV27; J: TRBJ1-2; size: NA; CDR3: CASSKTGSVGYGYTF; DNA: TGTGCCAGCAGTAAGACAGGTAGTGTTGGCTATGGCTACACCTTC
D: NA; V: TRBV5-8; J: TRBJ1-5; size: once; CDR3: CASTGGRGAPWWRPQHF; DNA: TGTGCCAGCACCGGGGGGAGGGGGGCTCCCTGGTGGAGGCCCCAGCATTTT
D: NA; V: TRBV2; J: TRBJ1-2; size: NA; CDR3: CASRASNYGYTF; DNA: TGTGCCAGCAGGGCTTCGAACTATGGCTACACCTTC
D: NA; V: TRBV2; J: TRBJ1-5; size: few; CDR3: CASSERWGSYQPQHF; DNA: TGTGCCAGCAGTGAGCGGTGGGGCTCCTATCAGCCCCAGCATTTT
D: NA; V: TRBV10-2; J: TRBJ2-3; size: NA; CDR3: CARSGELEWVTDTQYF; DNA: TGCGCCAGATCAGGGGAACTAGAGTGGGTCACAGATACGCAGTATTTT
D: TRBD1; V: TRBV5-6; J: TRBJ1-2; size: NA; CDR3: CASRGQAERIYGYTF; DNA: TGTGCCAGCAGGGGACAGGCCGAACGCATCTATGGCTACACCTTC
D: NA; V: TRBV2; J: TRBJ1-4; size: NA; CDR3: CASSANEKLFF; DNA: TGTGCCAGCAGTGCGAATGAAAAACTGTTTTTT
D: NA; V: TRBV11-2; J: TRBJ2-2; size: NA; CDR3: CASSFFREDTGELFF; DNA: TGTGCCAGCAGCTTTTTTAGAGAGGACACCGGGGAGCTGTTTTTT
D: TRBD2; V: TRBV11-1; J: TRBJ2-3; size: NA; CDR3: CASSLWGLAGGTDTQYF; DNA: TGTGCCAGCAGCTTATGGGGACTAGCGGGCGGCACAGATACGCAGTATTTT
D: TRBD1; V: TRBV11-2; J: TRBJ1-5; size: NA; CDR3: CASSPRDRNQPQHF; DNA: TGTGCCAGCAGCCCCCGGGACAGAAATCAGCCCCAGCATTTT
D: TRBD1; V: TRBV15; J: TRBJ1-1; size: NA; CDR3: CATVTGGNTEAFF; DNA: TGTGCCACCGTAACAGGGGGGAACACTGAAGCTTTCTTT